This T cell receptor (beta chain) was recorded in a study of shared clonotypes between healthy human individuals. The CDR3 spans 15 residues. Unmatched junction bases numbered 8, after V lost 5 bases and J lost 3 bases. The germline gives CDR1 SEHNR, CDR2 FQNEAQ (reference sequence). Study conclusions and caveats: Incompleteness in sorted-subset sequencing, despite large depth, was shown by rarefaction. Non-shared clonotypes displayed generation probabilities falling below those of clonotypes present in all four donors. Sharing across a handful of donors was seen in 4% to 6.5% of naive CD4 clonotypes.

To note about this clone: As yet, its antigen is unknown.

Sequencing used immunoSEQ multiplex PCR; TCRdb keeps in-frame clones, though not all of them. The repertoire includes a few million clones, 95% of them detected once, and more than 0.1% sits in the top ten. The chain uses TRBV7-9 and TRBJ2-5; 8 bases line up with TRBD1. The receptor was derived from a man younger than 35 in good health. Sequenced sample: naive CD4+ T cells sorted from blood. Noted subset: CD45RA+ positively selected. The CDR3 is CASSIWTGMEETQYF. As DNA, the CDR3 is TGTGCCAGCAGCATTTGGACAGGGATGGAAGAGACCCAGTACTTC.